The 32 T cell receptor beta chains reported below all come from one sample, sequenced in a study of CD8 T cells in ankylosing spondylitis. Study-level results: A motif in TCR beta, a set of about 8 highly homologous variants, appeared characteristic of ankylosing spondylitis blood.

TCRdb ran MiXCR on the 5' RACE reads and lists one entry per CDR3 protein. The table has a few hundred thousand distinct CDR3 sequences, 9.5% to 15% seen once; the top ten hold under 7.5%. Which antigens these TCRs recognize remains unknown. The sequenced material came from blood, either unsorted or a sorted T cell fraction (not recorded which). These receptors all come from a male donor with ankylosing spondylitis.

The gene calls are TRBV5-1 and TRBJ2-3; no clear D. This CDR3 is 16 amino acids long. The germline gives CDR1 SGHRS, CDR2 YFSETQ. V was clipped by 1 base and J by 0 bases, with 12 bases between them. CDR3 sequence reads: CASSLFTSRSTDTQYF. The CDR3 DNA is TGCGCCAGCAGCTTGTTCACTTCGAGAAGCACAGATACGCAGTATTTT.

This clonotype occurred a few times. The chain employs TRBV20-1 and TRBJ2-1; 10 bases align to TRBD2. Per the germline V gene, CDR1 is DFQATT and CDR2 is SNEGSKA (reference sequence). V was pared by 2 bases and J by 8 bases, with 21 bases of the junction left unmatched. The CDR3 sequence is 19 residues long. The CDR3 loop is CSARSPGLALSGYKDEQFF. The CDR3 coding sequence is TGCAGTGCTAGATCCCCGGGACTAGCGCTATCAGGCTACAAGGATGAGCAGTTCTTC.

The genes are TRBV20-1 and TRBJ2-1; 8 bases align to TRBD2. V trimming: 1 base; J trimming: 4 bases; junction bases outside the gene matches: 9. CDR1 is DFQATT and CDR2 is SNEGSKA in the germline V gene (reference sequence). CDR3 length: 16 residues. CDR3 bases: TGCAGTGCTAGAGTCCCAGCGGGAGAGCGATACAATGAGCAGTTCTTC. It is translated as CSARVPAGERYNEQFF.

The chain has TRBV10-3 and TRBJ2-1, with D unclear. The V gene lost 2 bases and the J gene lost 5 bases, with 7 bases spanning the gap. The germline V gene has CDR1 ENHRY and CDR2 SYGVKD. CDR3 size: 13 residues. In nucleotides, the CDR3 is TGTGCCATCAGTGAGCTTCTGAACAATGAGCAGTTCTTC. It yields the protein CAISELLNNEQFF.

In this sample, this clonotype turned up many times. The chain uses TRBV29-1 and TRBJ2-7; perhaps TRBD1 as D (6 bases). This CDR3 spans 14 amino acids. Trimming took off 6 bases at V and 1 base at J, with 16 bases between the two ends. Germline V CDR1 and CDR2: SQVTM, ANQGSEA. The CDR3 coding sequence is TGCAGCGTCAAACCCCGGGACACATCCTACGAGCAGTACTTC. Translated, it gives CSVKPRDTSYEQYF.

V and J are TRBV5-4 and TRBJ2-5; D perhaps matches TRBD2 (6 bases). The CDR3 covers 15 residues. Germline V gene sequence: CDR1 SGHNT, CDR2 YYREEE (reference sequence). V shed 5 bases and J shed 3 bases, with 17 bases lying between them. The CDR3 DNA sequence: TGTGCCAGCAGACCTAATCAGGGAGGAGAAGAGACCCAGTACTTC. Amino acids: CASRPNQGGEETQYF.

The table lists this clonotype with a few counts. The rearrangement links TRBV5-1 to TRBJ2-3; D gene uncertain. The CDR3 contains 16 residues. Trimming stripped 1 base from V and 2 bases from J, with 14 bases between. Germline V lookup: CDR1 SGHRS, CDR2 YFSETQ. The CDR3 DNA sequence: TGCGCCAGCAGCTTGCGGTTTAGCCAGAACACAGATACGCAGTATTTT. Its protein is CASSLRFSQNTDTQYF.

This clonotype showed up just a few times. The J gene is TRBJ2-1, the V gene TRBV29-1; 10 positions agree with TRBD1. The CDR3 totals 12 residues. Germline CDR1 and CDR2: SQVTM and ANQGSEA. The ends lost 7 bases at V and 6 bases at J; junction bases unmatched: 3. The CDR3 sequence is CSDWTGGNEQFF. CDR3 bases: TGCAGCGACTGGACAGGGGGCAATGAGCAGTTCTTC.

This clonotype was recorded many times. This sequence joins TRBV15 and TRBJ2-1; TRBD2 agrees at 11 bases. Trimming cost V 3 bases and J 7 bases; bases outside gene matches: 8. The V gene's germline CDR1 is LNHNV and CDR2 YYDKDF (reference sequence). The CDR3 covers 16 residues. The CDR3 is CATSSAGTSGINEQFF. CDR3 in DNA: TGTGCCACCAGCAGCGCCGGGACTAGCGGAATTAATGAGCAGTTCTTC.

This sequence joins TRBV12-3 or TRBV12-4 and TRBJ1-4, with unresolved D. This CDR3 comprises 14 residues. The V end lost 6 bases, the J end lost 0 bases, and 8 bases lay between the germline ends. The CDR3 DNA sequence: TGTGCCAGCAGCAGACCGGCAACTAATGAAAAACTGTTTTTT. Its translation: CASSRPATNEKLFF.

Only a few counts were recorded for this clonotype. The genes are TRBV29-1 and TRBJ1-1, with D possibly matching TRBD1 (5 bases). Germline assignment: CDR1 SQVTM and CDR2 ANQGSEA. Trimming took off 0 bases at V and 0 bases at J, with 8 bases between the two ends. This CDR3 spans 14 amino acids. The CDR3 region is CSVEEMGLNTEAFF. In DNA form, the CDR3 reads TGCAGCGTTGAAGAGATGGGGCTGAACACTGAAGCTTTCTTT.

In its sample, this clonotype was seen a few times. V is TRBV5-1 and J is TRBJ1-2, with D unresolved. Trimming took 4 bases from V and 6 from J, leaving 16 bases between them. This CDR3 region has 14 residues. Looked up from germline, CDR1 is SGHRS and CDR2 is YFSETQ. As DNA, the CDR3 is TGCGCCAGCAGCCCTCGGCGGACCGGCAATGGCTACACCTTC. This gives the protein CASSPRRTGNGYTF. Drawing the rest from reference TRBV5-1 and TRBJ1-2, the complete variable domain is KAGVTQTPRYLIKTRGQQVTLSCSPISGHRSVSWYQQTPGQGLQFLFEYFSETQRNKGNFPGRFSGRQFSNSRSEMNVSTLELGDSALYLCASSPRRTGNGYTFGSGTRLTVV.

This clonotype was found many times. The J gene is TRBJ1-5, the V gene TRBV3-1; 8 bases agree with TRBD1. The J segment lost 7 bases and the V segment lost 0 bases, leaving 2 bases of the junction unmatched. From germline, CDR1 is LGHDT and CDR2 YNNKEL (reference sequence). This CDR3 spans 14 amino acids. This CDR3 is CASSQEQGGQPQHF. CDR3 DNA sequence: TGTGCCAGCAGCCAAGAACAGGGGGGCCAGCCCCAGCATTTT.

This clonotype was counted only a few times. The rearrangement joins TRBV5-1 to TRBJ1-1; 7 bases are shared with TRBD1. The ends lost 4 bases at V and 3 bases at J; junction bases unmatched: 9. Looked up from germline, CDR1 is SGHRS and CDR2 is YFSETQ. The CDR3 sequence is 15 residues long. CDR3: CASSPWGRGDTEAFF. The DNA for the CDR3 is TGCGCCAGCAGCCCATGGGGCAGGGGGGACACTGAAGCTTTCTTT.

This CDR3 reads CSVEDRGRNGYTF. The CDR3 DNA sequence: TGCAGCGTTGAGGACAGGGGGCGCAATGGCTACACCTTC. The rearrangement links TRBV29-1 to TRBJ1-2; the match to TRBD1 covers 11 bases. CDR1 and CDR2 from the germline V gene are SQVTM and ANQGSEA. The CDR3 contains 13 residues. The junction had 3 bases not matched to a gene; V was cut back by 3 bases and J by 6 bases. The whole variable domain, remainder taken from reference TRBV29-1 and TRBJ1-2, is SAVISQKPSRDICQRGTSLTIQCQVDSQVTMMFWYRQQPGQSLTLIATANQGSEATYESGFVIDKFPISRPNLTFSTLTVSNMSPEDSSIYLCSVEDRGRNGYTFGSGTRLTVV.

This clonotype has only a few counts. This CDR3 is CASRPPDIQRDYEQYF. In DNA, the CDR3 is TGTGCCAGCAGACCCCCGGACATACAGCGTGACTACGAGCAGTACTTC. The J gene is TRBJ2-7, the V gene TRBV6-2 or TRBV6-3, with D maybe TRBD1 (5 bases). This CDR3 comprises 16 residues. Trimming took 6 bases from V and 3 from J, leaving 21 bases between them. Per germline, CDR1 MNHEY and CDR2 SVGEGT.

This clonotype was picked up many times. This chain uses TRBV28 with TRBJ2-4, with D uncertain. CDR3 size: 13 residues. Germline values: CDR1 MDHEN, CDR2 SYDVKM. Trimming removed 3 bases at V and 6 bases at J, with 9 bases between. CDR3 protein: CASSFPSGNIQYF. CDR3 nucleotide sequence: TGTGCCAGCAGTTTCCCGTCGGGAAACATTCAGTACTTC.

The CDR3 nucleotides read TGTGCCAGCAGTGAGACGGACAAACGCAATGAGCAGTTCTTC. It translates to CASSETDKRNEQFF. The chain has TRBV2 and TRBJ2-1; D may be TRBD1 (5 bases). CDR1 is SNHLY, CDR2 FYNNEI, per germline. The V end lost 3 bases, the J end lost 6 bases, and 12 bases lay between the germline ends. This CDR3 comprises 14 residues.

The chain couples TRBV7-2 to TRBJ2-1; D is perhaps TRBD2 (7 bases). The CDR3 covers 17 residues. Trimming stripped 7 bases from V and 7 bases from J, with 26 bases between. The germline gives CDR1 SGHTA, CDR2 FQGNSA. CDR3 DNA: TGTGCCAGCACCGCGTGGGGGGGCCCCGTTGCAGGAAATGAGCAGTTCTTC. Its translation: CASTAWGGPVAGNEQFF.

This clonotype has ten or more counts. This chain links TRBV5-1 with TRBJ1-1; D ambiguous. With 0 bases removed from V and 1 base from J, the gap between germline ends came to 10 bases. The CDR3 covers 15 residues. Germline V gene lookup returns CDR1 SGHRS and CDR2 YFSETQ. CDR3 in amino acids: CASSLAGGRNTEAFF. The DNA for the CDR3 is TGCGCCAGCAGCTTGGCCGGCGGCAGGAACACTGAAGCTTTCTTT. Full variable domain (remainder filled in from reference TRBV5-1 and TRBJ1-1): KAGVTQTPRYLIKTRGQQVTLSCSPISGHRSVSWYQQTPGQGLQFLFEYFSETQRNKGNFPGRFSGRQFSNSRSEMNVSTLELGDSALYLCASSLAGGRNTEAFFGQGTRLTVV.

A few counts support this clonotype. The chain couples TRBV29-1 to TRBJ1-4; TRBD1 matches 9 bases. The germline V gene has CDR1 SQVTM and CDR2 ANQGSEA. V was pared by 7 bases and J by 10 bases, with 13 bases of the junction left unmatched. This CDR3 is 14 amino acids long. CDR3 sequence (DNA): TGCAGCGCCGCAAGGGACAGGGTGGGGGGAAAACTGTTTTTT. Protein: CSAARDRVGGKLFF.

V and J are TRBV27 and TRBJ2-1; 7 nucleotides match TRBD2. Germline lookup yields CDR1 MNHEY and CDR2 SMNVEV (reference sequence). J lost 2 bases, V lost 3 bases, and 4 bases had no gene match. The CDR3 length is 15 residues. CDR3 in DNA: TGTGCCAGCAGTTTCCGGGGGACTACCTACAATGAGCAGTTCTTC. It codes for CASSFRGTTYNEQFF.

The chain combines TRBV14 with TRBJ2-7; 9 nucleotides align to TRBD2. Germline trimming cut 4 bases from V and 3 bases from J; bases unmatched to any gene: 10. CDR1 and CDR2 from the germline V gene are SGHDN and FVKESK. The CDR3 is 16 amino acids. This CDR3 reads CASSPAGLAGNYEQYV. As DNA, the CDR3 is TGTGCCAGCAGCCCCGCCGGGCTAGCGGGAAACTACGAGCAGTACGTC.

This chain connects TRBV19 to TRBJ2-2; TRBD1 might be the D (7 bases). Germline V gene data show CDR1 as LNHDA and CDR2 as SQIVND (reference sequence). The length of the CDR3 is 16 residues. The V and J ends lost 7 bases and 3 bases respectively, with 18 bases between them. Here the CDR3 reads CASTRLTGRYTGELFF. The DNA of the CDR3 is TGTGCCAGTACCCGTTTGACAGGGAGGTACACCGGGGAGCTGTTTTTT.

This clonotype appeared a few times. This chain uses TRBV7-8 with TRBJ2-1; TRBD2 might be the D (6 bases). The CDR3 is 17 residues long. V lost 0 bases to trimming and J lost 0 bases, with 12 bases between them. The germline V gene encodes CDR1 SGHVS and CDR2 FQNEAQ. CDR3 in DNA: TGTGCCAGCAGCTTAGCATTTGCCGGGAGCTCCTACAATGAGCAGTTCTTC. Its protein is CASSLAFAGSSYNEQFF. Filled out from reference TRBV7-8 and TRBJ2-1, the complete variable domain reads GAGVSQSPRYKVAKRGQDVALRCDPISGHVSLFWYQQALGQGPEFLTYFQNEAQLDKSGLPSDRFFAERPEGSVSTLKIQRTQQEDSAVYLCASSLAFAGSSYNEQFFGPGTRLTVL.

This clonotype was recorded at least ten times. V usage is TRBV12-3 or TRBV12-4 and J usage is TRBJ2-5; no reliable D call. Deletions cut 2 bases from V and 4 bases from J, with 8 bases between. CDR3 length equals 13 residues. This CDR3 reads CASSLSGVETQYF. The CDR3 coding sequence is TGTGCCAGCAGTTTATCGGGTGTAGAGACCCAGTACTTC.

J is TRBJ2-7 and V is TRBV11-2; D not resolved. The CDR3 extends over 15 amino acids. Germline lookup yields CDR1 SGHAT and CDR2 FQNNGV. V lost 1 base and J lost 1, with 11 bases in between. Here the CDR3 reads CASSLAFGGSYEQYF. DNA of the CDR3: TGTGCCAGCAGCTTAGCCTTCGGCGGTTCCTACGAGCAGTACTTC.

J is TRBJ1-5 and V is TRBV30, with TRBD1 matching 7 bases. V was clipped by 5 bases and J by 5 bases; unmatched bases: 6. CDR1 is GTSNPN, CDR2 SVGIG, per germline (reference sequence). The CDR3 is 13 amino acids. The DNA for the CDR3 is TGTGCCTGGGGAGCAGGGGGGGATCAGCCCCAGCATTTT. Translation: CAWGAGGDQPQHF.

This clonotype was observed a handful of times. The CDR3: CASRRTAGTGELFF. The CDR3 DNA follows: TGCGCCAGCAGACGGACGGCGGGCACCGGGGAGCTGTTTTTT. The chain carries TRBV10-1 and TRBJ2-2; the D gene is possibly TRBD2 (5 bases). The CDR3 is 14 residues long. Trimming cost V 6 bases and J 4 bases, with 12 bases left between them. Germline assignment: CDR1 WNHNN and CDR2 SYGVQD (reference sequence).

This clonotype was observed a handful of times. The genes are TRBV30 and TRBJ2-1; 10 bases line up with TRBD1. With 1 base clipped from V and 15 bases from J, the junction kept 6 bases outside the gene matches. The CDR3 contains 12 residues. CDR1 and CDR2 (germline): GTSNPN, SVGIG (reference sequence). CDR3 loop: CAWSATRDRGFF. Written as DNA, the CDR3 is TGTGCCTGGAGTGCTACCCGGGACAGGGGGTTCTTC. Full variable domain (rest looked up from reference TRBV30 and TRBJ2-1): SQTIHQWPATLVQPVGSPLSLECTVEGTSNPNLYWYRQAAGRGLQLLFYSVGIGQISSEVPQNLSASRPQDRQFILSSKKLLLSDSGFYLCAWSATRDRGFFGPGTRLTVL.

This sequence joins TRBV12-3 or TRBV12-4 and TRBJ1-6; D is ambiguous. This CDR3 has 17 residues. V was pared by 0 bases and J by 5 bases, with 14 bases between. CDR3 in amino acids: CASSLAHMGLHNSPLHF. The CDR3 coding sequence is TGTGCCAGCAGTTTAGCGCATATGGGTCTTCATAATTCACCCCTCCACTTT.

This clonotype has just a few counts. As DNA, the CDR3 is TGCGCCAGCAGCTTGGACAGGGCCAAAAACATTCAGTACTTC. Its protein is CASSLDRAKNIQYF. V and J are TRBV5-1 and TRBJ2-4, with a weak D call TRBD1 (5 bases). CDR1 and CDR2 (germline): SGHRS, YFSETQ. This CDR3 has 14 residues. V lost 0 bases, J lost 1 base, and 5 bases lay in between.